This T cell receptor (beta chain) was recovered during a study of T cell repertoires in cytomegalovirus infection. Across the study: It was recently identified HLA-C-restricted and well-studied HLA-B-restricted CMV epitopes that the study used.

The V gene lost 3 bases and the J gene lost 5 bases, with 8 bases spanning the gap. This CDR3 comprises 13 residues. Per the germline V gene, CDR1 is SGDLS and CDR2 is YYNGEE. TCRdb fed the reads into MiXCR, producing one record per CDR3 protein. This sample has about 83,000 distinct CDR3 sequences, with approximately 32% found just once. In its sample, this clonotype was seen a few times. Its antigen is unknown. The specimen comprised CD8+ T cells from cultured PBMCs, sampled from culture after CMV antigen stimulation. The gene calls are TRBV9 and TRBJ2-2; the D gene is possibly TRBD1 (5 bases). The sequence derives from a human donor in good health (CMV status not recorded). Some clones in this sample may be carry-over from other donors' samples. CDR3 nucleotides: TGTGCCAGCAGCGGACAGCTAACCGGGGAGCTGTTTTTT. This codes for CASSGQLTGELFF.